One sample yielded the 22 T cell receptor beta chains listed below, sequenced in a study of CD4 T cells in relation to SARS-CoV-2 and coronaviruses. The unexposed donors gave CD4+ T cells in about 2010-2019, prior to COVID-19. Isolation of CD4+ T cells took place after about eleven days in culture. Their target antigens are unknown. TCRdb's table, derived via immunoSEQ multiplex PCR, lists solely in-frame clones and lacks some. Altogether roughly 10,000 clones are present, around 70% being singletons, with the ten largest covering roughly 18%. Sample: CD4+ T cells from PBMCs, cultured in vitro. Receptors were obtained from a human donor in good health.

This chain joins TRBV6-2 or TRBV6-3 and TRBJ2-7; 8 bases line up with TRBD2. The CDR3 runs 14 residues. Trimming took 4 bases from V and 2 from J; bases not matched to a gene: 4. The germline V gene encodes CDR1 MNHEY and CDR2 SVGEGT. The CDR3 DNA reads TGTGCCAGCAGTTCCGGGACTAGTACCTACGAGCAGTACTTC. Translation gives CASSSGTSTYEQYF.

The rearrangement links TRBV9 to TRBJ1-2, with D perhaps TRBD1 (6 bases). V lost 0 bases and J 4 bases, leaving 10 bases between the germline ends. Germline-derived CDR1 and CDR2 are SGDLS and YYNGEE. The CDR3 runs to 14 residues. The CDR3 DNA is TGTGCCAGCAGCGTAGGTTGGGGGGCCTATGGCTACACCTTC. Amino acid sequence: CASSVGWGAYGYTF.

This clone was recorded a few times. V usage is TRBV5-1 and J usage is TRBJ2-3; D is possibly TRBD2 (5 bases). With 0 bases removed from V and 4 bases from J, the gap between germline ends came to 9 bases. The CDR3 runs to 14 residues. Germline values: CDR1 SGHRS, CDR2 YFSETQ. The CDR3 sequence: CASSLERRADTQYF. For the CDR3, the DNA is TGCGCCAGCAGCTTGGAGAGGCGGGCAGATACGCAGTATTTT.

This chain uses TRBV5-1 with TRBJ2-7; 8 bases agree with TRBD1. From germline, CDR1 is SGHRS and CDR2 YFSETQ. The junction had 11 bases not matched to a gene; V was cut back by 0 bases and J by 9 bases. This CDR3 comprises 15 residues. The CDR3 spells CASSLGATGAHLQYF. CDR3 bases: TGCGCCAGCAGCTTGGGGGCGACAGGGGCCCATCTGCAGTACTTC. Supplemented by reference TRBV5-1 and TRBJ2-7, the full variable domain reads KAGVTQTPRYLIKTRGQQVTLSCSPISGHRSVSWYQQTPGQGLQFLFEYFSETQRNKGNFPGRFSGRQFSNSRSEMNVSTLELGDSALYLCASSLGATGAHLQYFGPGTRLTVT.

The chain is built from TRBV6-2 or TRBV6-3 and TRBJ2-1, with a possible D match to TRBD2 (5 bases). The germline V gene encodes CDR1 MNHEY and CDR2 SVGEGT. This CDR3 has 15 amino acids. Trimming pared 6 bases from V and 3 bases from J, leaving 15 bases between. CDR3 nucleotides: TGTGCCAGCAGCGTGGTGAACCGGGACTACAATGAGCAGTTCTTC. Its translation: CASSVVNRDYNEQFF.

The chain links TRBV3-1 (or the pseudogene TRBV3-2) to TRBJ2-5; TRBD1 matches 9 bases. The CDR3 runs 13 residues. Germline trimming cut 1 base from V and 9 bases from J; bases unmatched to any gene: 3. The germline gives CDR1 LGHDT, CDR2 YNNKEL (reference sequence). The CDR3 coding sequence is TGTGCCAGCAGCCAAGGACAGGGGGGGGCCCAGTACTTC. It encodes CASSQGQGGAQYF.

CDR3 loop: CASSQDLDGRLWEKLFF. The CDR3, as DNA: TGCGCCAGCAGCCAAGATCTGGACGGGAGGTTATGGGAAAAACTGTTTTTT. The V call is TRBV4-1, the J call TRBJ1-4; D is uncertain. Germline V gene sequence: CDR1 MGHRA, CDR2 YSYEKL. The V and J ends lost 0 bases and 8 bases respectively, with 19 bases between them. CDR3 length: 17 amino acids.

The J gene is TRBJ2-7, the V gene TRBV28; 15 nucleotides align to TRBD2. This CDR3 has 17 residues. Germline loops: CDR1 MDHEN, CDR2 SYDVKM. V dropped 5 bases and J dropped 6; count of bases not matched to a gene: 11. The CDR3 loop is CASSPPGLAGGYFEQYF. For the CDR3, the DNA is TGTGCCAGCAGTCCCCCGGGACTAGCGGGAGGATATTTCGAGCAGTACTTC.

The J gene is TRBJ1-4, the V gene TRBV28, with D unclear. V was trimmed by 6 bases and J by 8 bases, leaving 16 bases between them. The CDR3 is 14 residues long. Germline CDR1 is MDHEN and CDR2 is SYDVKM. The CDR3: CASSPSWGGEKLFF. The CDR3 region has the DNA TGTGCCAGCAGCCCGAGCTGGGGAGGAGAAAAACTGTTTTTT.

This clone has a single count. This chain uses TRBV7-2 with TRBJ1-2; a possible D gene is TRBD1 (6 bases). Germline CDR1 reads SGHTA; CDR2 reads FQGNSA. Trimming took 4 bases from V and 1 from J, leaving 13 bases between them. The CDR3 consists of 15 residues. The CDR3 DNA sequence: TGTGCCAGCAGCTCCCGGATAGGGGGTAACTATGGCTACACCTTC. This codes for CASSSRIGGNYGYTF.

This chain uses TRBV14 with TRBJ1-3; D is undetermined. CDR1 SGHDN and CDR2 FVKESK come from the germline V gene. The ends were cut back, 0 bases at V and 7 bases at J, with 22 bases in the middle. CDR3 size: 18 residues. This chain's CDR3 is CASSQDVPGVLYANTIYF. CDR3 in DNA: TGTGCCAGCAGCCAAGACGTTCCCGGGGTCCTCTACGCCAACACCATATATTTT.

This clone was recorded a few times. The chain employs TRBV5-1 and TRBJ2-2; maybe TRBD2 (6 bases). Germline V gives CDR1 SGHRS, CDR2 YFSETQ. The CDR3 runs 15 residues. V lost 4 bases and J 5 bases, leaving 15 bases between the germline ends. CDR3 sequence reads: CASSPPGGETGELFF. The CDR3 DNA sequence: TGCGCCAGCAGCCCCCCCGGGGGAGAGACCGGGGAGCTGTTTTTT.

This clone showed up just a few times. The chain carries TRBV5-6 and TRBJ1-1, with a tentative D call TRBD1 (6 bases). CDR3 length equals 13 residues. Germline-derived CDR1 and CDR2 are SGHDT and YYEEEE. Trimming took 4 bases from V and 1 from J, leaving 8 bases between them. As DNA, the CDR3 is TGTGCCAGCAGCGGCAGGGGGAACACTGAAGCTTTCTTT. The encoded protein is CASSGRGNTEAFF.

The sample holds a few counts of this clone. The V call is TRBV3-1 (or the pseudogene TRBV3-2), the J call TRBJ1-5, with D hard to call. V gave up 2 bases and J gave up 0 bases, with 5 bases separating them. Germline V gene sequence: CDR1 LGHDT, CDR2 YNNKEL (reference sequence). The CDR3 totals 14 residues. The CDR3 nucleotides are TGTGCCAGCAGCCAACAAGATAGCAATCAGCCCCAGCATTTT. Translating gives CASSQQDSNQPQHF.

This clone is a singleton in its sample. The chain couples TRBV27 to TRBJ1-6; 8 nucleotides line up with TRBD1. The germline V gene has CDR1 MNHEY and CDR2 SMNVEV (reference sequence). With 4 bases clipped from V and 7 bases from J, the junction kept 12 bases outside the gene matches. The CDR3 length is 17 residues. The CDR3 nucleotides read TGTGCCAGCAGTTCGACTATCTCCTCAGGGGGCAATTCACCCCTCCACTTT. Protein: CASSSTISSGGNSPLHF.

The gene calls are TRBV29-1 and TRBJ1-4, with D possibly matching TRBD1 (5 bases). CDR3 length: 12 amino acids. CDR1 and CDR2 from the germline V gene are SQVTM and ANQGSEA. V was clipped by 6 bases and J by 11 bases, with 16 bases between them. CDR3 amino acids: CSVFVGQGKLFF. The DNA for the CDR3 is TGCAGCGTGTTCGTGGGTCAGGGTAAACTGTTTTTT.

V is TRBV10-3 and J is TRBJ2-7, with D maybe TRBD1 (5 bases). The germline CDR1 and CDR2 sequences are ENHRY and SYGVKD. The CDR3 extends over 14 amino acids. Trimming pared 6 bases from V and 3 bases from J, leaving 15 bases between. The CDR3 loop is CAIRPTGAGYEQYF. CDR3 in DNA: TGTGCCATCAGACCTACAGGAGCTGGCTACGAGCAGTACTTC.

This rearrangement joins TRBV29-1 to TRBJ1-2; the D is unclear. The V end lost 0 bases, the J end lost 4 bases, and 18 bases lay between the germline ends. Looked up from germline, CDR1 is SQVTM and CDR2 is ANQGSEA. There are 16 residues in the CDR3. CDR3 bases: TGCAGCGTTGAAGATACGAGGCGGGGAACCGGCTATGGCTACACCTTC. This encodes CSVEDTRRGTGYGYTF. The full variable domain, rest sourced from reference TRBV29-1 and TRBJ1-2, is SAVISQKPSRDICQRGTSLTIQCQVDSQVTMMFWYRQQPGQSLTLIATANQGSEATYESGFVIDKFPISRPNLTFSTLTVSNMSPEDSSIYLCSVEDTRRGTGYGYTFGSGTRLTVV.

The CDR3 sequence: CASSPGPGNTIYF. In nucleotides, the CDR3 is TGTGCCAGCAGCCCAGGCCCTGGAAACACCATATATTTT. The J gene is TRBJ1-3, the V gene TRBV7-2; D ambiguous. This CDR3 spans 13 amino acids. Germline V lookup: CDR1 SGHTA, CDR2 FQGNSA. Trimming left V 5 bases short and J 2 bases short, with 7 bases between. Looking up the rest from reference TRBV7-2 and TRBJ1-3 gives the full variable domain: GAGVSQSPSNKVTEKGKDVELRCDPISGHTALYWYRQSLGQGLEFLIYFQGNSAPDKSGLPSDRFSAERTGGSVSTLTIQRTQQEDSAVYLCASSPGPGNTIYFGEGSWLTVV.

V usage is TRBV7-8 and J usage is TRBJ2-1, with 7 bases lining up with TRBD2. The CDR3 has 14 amino acids. V lost 3 bases and J lost 4; bases outside the gene matches: 3. The germline V gene has CDR1 SGHVS and CDR2 FQNEAQ. This chain's CDR3 is CASSLRGRYNEQFF. CDR3 coding DNA: TGTGCCAGCAGCTTGCGGGGGAGGTACAATGAGCAGTTCTTC.

This clone was seen only a few times. The chain joins TRBV10-3 to TRBJ2-1; 11 bases are a match to TRBD2. Germline CDR1 reads ENHRY; CDR2 reads SYGVKD. The length of the CDR3 is 14 residues. V shed 6 bases, J shed 3 bases, and the junction held 1 base outside the gene matches. The CDR3 loop is CAISGTSGYNEQFF. The CDR3 DNA is TGTGCCATCAGCGGGACTAGCGGCTACAATGAGCAGTTCTTC.

V gene TRBV5-8 combines with J gene TRBJ2-2; 7 bases are a match to TRBD1. From germline, CDR1 is SGHTS and CDR2 YDEGEE. Germline trimming cut 4 bases from V and 1 base from J; bases unmatched to any gene: 4. CDR3 length: 15 residues. DNA of the CDR3: TGTGCCAGCAGCCCGGGACAGTGGAACACCGGGGAGCTGTTTTTT. Translating gives CASSPGQWNTGELFF.